The clone carrying this TCR beta chain was recorded many times. Its antigen is unidentified. Researchers turned away patients with other autoimmune diseases, uncontrolled infections, pregnancy or lactation. Diagnosis was based on clinical symptoms, serum thyroxine, TRAb, thyroid ultrasound and orbital computed tomography. The data originate from a study of Graves' ophthalmopathy and Graves' hyperthyroidism. The authors amplified TCR beta CDR3 regions, and they did so from RNA transcripts for repertoire sequencing. First-round RT-PCR relied on HTBI primers, and a second-round multiplex PCR came next. TCRdb used MiXCR to reprocess the multiplex PCR reads, holding one entry per CDR3 protein. The sample contains more than 1,000,000 distinct CDR3 sequences, approximately 35% of which appear only once. There are 13 residues in the CDR3. V lost 4 bases and J 6 bases, leaving 12 bases between the germline ends. CDR1 and CDR2 from the germline V gene are WNHNN and SYGVQD (reference sequence).

Study observations and caveats: Most expanded thyroid clonotypes above 0.001 frequency also appeared in blood.

V usage is TRBV10-1 and J usage is TRBJ1-1; D is uncertain. This clonotype was sampled from an adult man with Graves' hyperthyroidism. The sample was peripheral blood or thyroid tissue (not recorded which). In nucleotides, the CDR3 is TGCGCCAGCAGTGCCGGTGGCTTCGCTGAAGCTTTCTTT. It is translated as CASSAGGFAEAFF.